This record covers a single TCR beta chain. Germline V gene lookup returns CDR1 LGHNA and CDR2 YNFKEQ. V lost 0 bases and J lost 5, with 8 bases in between. This CDR3 has 13 residues. Profiling relied on immunoSEQ multiplex PCR, and the TCRdb table lists in-frame clones only, not all of them. The sample yields 60,000 to 75,000 clones, roughly 87% seen once. This specimen comes from a study of control samples from healthy donors and cancer patients. This receptor was identified in a man aged 60 to 75 with colorectal cancer. The chain recombines TRBV4-2 with TRBJ2-7; D gene uncertain. Sequences were obtained from PBMCs. The CDR3 DNA sequence: TGTGCCAGCAGCCAAGAGTGGATTAACGAGCAGTACTTC. Translation: CASSQEWINEQYF.